The clone carrying this T cell receptor beta chain was detected only a few times. No antigen is known for it. Per germline, CDR1 SGHRS and CDR2 YFSETQ. The CDR3 is 13 amino acids. V was cut by 0 bases and J by 8 bases, with 6 bases left in between. These data belong to a study of lymphopenia after photon versus proton radiotherapy. General study findings and limits: Oligoclonal CD8+ Temra expansion after nadir drove photon patients' diversity drop.

Generated by immunoSEQ multiplex PCR, the TCRdb table keeps only in-frame clones and is missing some. The sample yields around 64,000 clones, approximately 86% seen once. This clonotype was obtained from a man older than 75 with esophageal cancer. The material sequenced was peripheral blood, taken from a patient treated with proton-based radiotherapy. V gene TRBV5-1 combines with J gene TRBJ1-6; D gene unclear. The CDR3 region is CASSLVMDSPLHF. The CDR3 DNA is TGCGCCAGCAGCTTGGTTATGGATTCACCCCTCCACTTT.